This TCR beta chain was sequenced during a study of blood T cell repertoires in COVID-19. Study context: Acute and convalescent COVID-19 samples came from the United States, Italy and Spain. Sources were T cells, B-cell-depleted T cells, or PBMCs; the material itself was cDNA or gDNA.

There are 13 residues in the CDR3. Trimming removed 3 bases from V and 4 bases from J, with 9 bases in between. Germline V CDR1 and CDR2: KGHSH, LQKENI. Patients at the Seattle site were enrolled during active infection and followed longitudinally. Assay: immunoSEQ multiplex PCR; the TCRdb copy retains only in-frame clones and omits some. The table includes more than 350,000 clones, approximately 89% detected once. The chain has TRBV18 and TRBJ1-1; the D is unclear. The sequence was collected from a woman in her twenties or thirties with COVID-19, enrolled during active disease. Sequencing was carried out using peripheral blood. CDR3 loop: CASSPDFGTEAFF. CDR3 DNA: TGTGCCAGCTCACCGGACTTTGGCACTGAAGCTTTCTTT.